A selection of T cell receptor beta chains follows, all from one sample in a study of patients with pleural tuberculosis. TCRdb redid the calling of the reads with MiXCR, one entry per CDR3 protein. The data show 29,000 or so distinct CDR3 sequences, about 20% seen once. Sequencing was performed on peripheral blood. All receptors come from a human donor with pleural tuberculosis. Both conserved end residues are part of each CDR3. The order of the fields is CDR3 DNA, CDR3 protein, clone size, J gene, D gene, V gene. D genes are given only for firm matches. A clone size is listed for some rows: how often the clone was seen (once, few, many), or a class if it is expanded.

CDR3 DNA: TGTGCCAGCAGTCCCTGGGACAGGAGCGGTCAGCCCCAGCATTTT
CDR3 protein: CASSPWDRSGQPQHF
clone size: medium-sized
J gene: TRBJ1-5
D gene: TRBD1
V gene: TRBV28

CDR3 DNA: TGTGCCAGCAAATCTGCGGGGCTAGAGACCCAGTACTTC
CDR3 protein: CASKSAGLETQYF
clone size: many
J gene: TRBJ2-5
D gene: .
V gene: TRBV7-9

CDR3 DNA: TGCGCCAGCAGGGGTCCAGGGGTTGCTGAAGCTTTCTTT
CDR3 protein: CASRGPGVAEAFF
clone size: .
J gene: TRBJ1-1
D gene: .
V gene: TRBV24-1

CDR3 DNA: TGTGCCAGCTCCCGGGGGAATCTACTGGGCGGAAACACCATATATTTT
CDR3 protein: CASSRGNLLGGNTIYF
clone size: many
J gene: TRBJ1-3
D gene: .
V gene: TRBV18

CDR3 DNA: TGCAGTGCTTCAGGGGTGGGAAATCAGCCCCAGCATTTT
CDR3 protein: CSASGVGNQPQHF
clone size: many
J gene: TRBJ1-5
D gene: .
V gene: TRBV20-1

CDR3 DNA: TGTGCCAGCAGCCCTGACGGGGAGCAGTACTTC
CDR3 protein: CASSPDGEQYF
clone size: few
J gene: TRBJ2-7
D gene: .
V gene: TRBV5-5

CDR3 DNA: TGTGCCAGCAGCACCGGGACAGGGGCAACTAGCAATGAGCAGTTCTTC
CDR3 protein: CASSTGTGATSNEQFF
clone size: .
J gene: TRBJ2-1
D gene: TRBD1
V gene: TRBV9

CDR3 DNA: TGCAGTGCTAGACAGGACAGCTTCGAGCAGTACTTC
CDR3 protein: CSARQDSFEQYF
clone size: many
J gene: TRBJ2-7
D gene: .
V gene: TRBV20-1

CDR3 DNA: TGTGCCACCAGCAGACCTTACGGACTAGCGGGAGCCACAGATACGCAGTATTTT
CDR3 protein: CATSRPYGLAGATDTQYF
clone size: medium-sized
J gene: TRBJ2-3
D gene: TRBD2
V gene: TRBV15

CDR3 DNA: TGTGCCAGCACCCCTGGGGGGAACTATGGCTACACCTTC
CDR3 protein: CASTPGGNYGYTF
clone size: many
J gene: TRBJ1-2
D gene: .
V gene: TRBV2

CDR3 DNA: TGTGCCAGCAGACAAGGGGGCTCCTACGAGCAGTACTTC
CDR3 protein: CASRQGGSYEQYF
clone size: many
J gene: TRBJ2-7
D gene: .
V gene: TRBV6-1

CDR3 DNA: TGTGCCAGCAGCTCTGGCAGGACCATGTACCAAGAGACCCAGTACTTC
CDR3 protein: CASSSGRTMYQETQYF
clone size: many
J gene: TRBJ2-5
D gene: .
V gene: TRBV12-3/TRBV12-4

CDR3 DNA: TGTGCCAGCAGTTTAGGACAAGAGACCCAGTACTTC
CDR3 protein: CASSLGQETQYF
clone size: many
J gene: TRBJ2-5
D gene: .
V gene: TRBV12-3/TRBV12-4

CDR3 DNA: TGTGCCAGCAGTGAAAGCCTTTTTGACTATAGCAATCAGCCCCAGCATTTT
CDR3 protein: CASSESLFDYSNQPQHF
clone size: many
J gene: TRBJ1-5
D gene: .
V gene: TRBV6-1

CDR3 DNA: TGTGCCAGCAGCTTAGCCAGGGCGGAGACCCAGTACTTC
CDR3 protein: CASSLARAETQYF
clone size: many
J gene: TRBJ2-5
D gene: .
V gene: TRBV7-9

CDR3 DNA: TGTGCCAGCAGCTTAGCGGCGGGAATGAGCTCCTACAATGAGCAGTTCTTC
CDR3 protein: CASSLAAGMSSYNEQFF
clone size: many
J gene: TRBJ2-1
D gene: .
V gene: TRBV7-9

CDR3 DNA: TGCGCCAGCAGCCAAGTCGACAGGTTCACAAGTAGCTATGGCTACACCTTC
CDR3 protein: CASSQVDRFTSSYGYTF
clone size: many
J gene: TRBJ1-2
D gene: .
V gene: TRBV4-1

CDR3 DNA: TGTGCCAGCAGCCCCGGACTTTCCTACGAGCAGTACTTC
CDR3 protein: CASSPGLSYEQYF
clone size: many
J gene: TRBJ2-7
D gene: .
V gene: TRBV7-2

CDR3 DNA: TGCGCCAGCAGCACCGGGGGACGGCAGTATGGCTACACCTTC
CDR3 protein: CASSTGGRQYGYTF
clone size: many
J gene: TRBJ1-2
D gene: .
V gene: TRBV5-1

CDR3 DNA: TGCAGCGTTGAAATAAGACAGAGCACTGAAGCTTTCTTT
CDR3 protein: CSVEIRQSTEAFF
clone size: .
J gene: TRBJ1-1
D gene: .
V gene: TRBV29-1

CDR3 DNA: TGCGGTGCTAGAGAGCTGGGCATGGAACCGAGATATACGCAGTATTTT
CDR3 protein: CGARELGMEPRYTQYF
clone size: .
J gene: TRBJ2-3
D gene: .
V gene: TRBV20-1

CDR3 DNA: TGTGCCAGCGGAAACCACAGGGGAGGAGGATCACCCCTCCACTTT
CDR3 protein: CASGNHRGGGSPLHF
clone size: many
J gene: TRBJ1-6
D gene: TRBD1
V gene: TRBV7-9

CDR3 DNA: TGCGCCAGCACTGAGAACCAGGGGTCGGACGAGCAGTACTTC
CDR3 protein: CASTENQGSDEQYF
clone size: many
J gene: TRBJ2-7
D gene: .
V gene: TRBV10-2

CDR3 DNA: TGCAGTGCTAGAGATTTGGGGGAGGTATTCTACGAGCAGTACTTC
CDR3 protein: CSARDLGEVFYEQYF
clone size: many
J gene: TRBJ2-7
D gene: .
V gene: TRBV20-1

CDR3 DNA: TGTGCCAGCAGCCTCTCAGAGGCTGGCACAGATACGCAGTATTTT
CDR3 protein: CASSLSEAGTDTQYF
clone size: .
J gene: TRBJ2-3
D gene: .
V gene: TRBV2

CDR3 DNA: TGTGCCAGCAGCCACGACAGGTCGACTGAAGCTTTCTTT
CDR3 protein: CASSHDRSTEAFF
clone size: medium-sized
J gene: TRBJ1-1
D gene: .
V gene: TRBV2

CDR3 DNA: TGTGCCAGCAGTTTTTTAGGCAGGGGGGGTAACTATGGCTACACCTTC
CDR3 protein: CASSFLGRGGNYGYTF
clone size: many
J gene: TRBJ1-2
D gene: TRBD1
V gene: TRBV12-3/TRBV12-4

CDR3 DNA: TGTGCCAGCAGCTTGGATGGATGGGCAGGGCCAGAGACCCAGTACTTC
CDR3 protein: CASSLDGWAGPETQYF
clone size: many
J gene: TRBJ2-5
D gene: .
V gene: TRBV5-4

CDR3 DNA: TGTGCCAGCAGCTCCAACCAAGACACAGATACGCAGTATTTT
CDR3 protein: CASSSNQDTDTQYF
clone size: many
J gene: TRBJ2-3
D gene: .
V gene: TRBV5-6

CDR3 DNA: TGTGCCTGGAGTGTGGGCCCTGGAAACACCATATATTTT
CDR3 protein: CAWSVGPGNTIYF
clone size: many
J gene: TRBJ1-3
D gene: .
V gene: TRBV30

CDR3 DNA: TGTGCCAGCAGGACCGGGACAGGGGTCGTAAAACTGTTTTTT
CDR3 protein: CASRTGTGVVKLFF
clone size: many
J gene: TRBJ1-4
D gene: TRBD1
V gene: TRBV27

CDR3 DNA: TGTGCCAGCAGCCTGGGGCGGGACACAGATACGCAGTATTTT
CDR3 protein: CASSLGRDTDTQYF
clone size: many
J gene: TRBJ2-3
D gene: .
V gene: TRBV7-2

CDR3 DNA: TGTGCCAGCAGGATTTGGCTGAACACTGAAGCTTTCTTT
CDR3 protein: CASRIWLNTEAFF
clone size: many
J gene: TRBJ1-1
D gene: .
V gene: TRBV28

CDR3 DNA: TGTGCCAGCAGCCAAGATTGGTCAGGGTTCAATGAGCAGTTCTTC
CDR3 protein: CASSQDWSGFNEQFF
clone size: many
J gene: TRBJ2-1
D gene: .
V gene: TRBV3-1

CDR3 DNA: TGCGCCAGCAGTGAGGGCAGGCTCACTGAAGCTTTCTTT
CDR3 protein: CASSEGRLTEAFF
clone size: many
J gene: TRBJ1-1
D gene: .
V gene: TRBV10-2

CDR3 DNA: TGTGCCAGCAGAAGACAGGGGGGTTCGAATCAGCCCCAGCATTTT
CDR3 protein: CASRRQGGSNQPQHF
clone size: many
J gene: TRBJ1-5
D gene: TRBD1
V gene: TRBV12-3/TRBV12-4

CDR3 DNA: TGTGCCAGCAGCCCTCAGGGGCAGAGAAACTACGAGCAGTACTTC
CDR3 protein: CASSPQGQRNYEQYF
clone size: many
J gene: TRBJ2-7
D gene: .
V gene: TRBV7-9

CDR3 DNA: TGTGCCAGTAGTTTGGGGGACAGGAGGGGCACTGAAGCTTTCTTT
CDR3 protein: CASSLGDRRGTEAFF
clone size: many
J gene: TRBJ1-1
D gene: TRBD1
V gene: TRBV19